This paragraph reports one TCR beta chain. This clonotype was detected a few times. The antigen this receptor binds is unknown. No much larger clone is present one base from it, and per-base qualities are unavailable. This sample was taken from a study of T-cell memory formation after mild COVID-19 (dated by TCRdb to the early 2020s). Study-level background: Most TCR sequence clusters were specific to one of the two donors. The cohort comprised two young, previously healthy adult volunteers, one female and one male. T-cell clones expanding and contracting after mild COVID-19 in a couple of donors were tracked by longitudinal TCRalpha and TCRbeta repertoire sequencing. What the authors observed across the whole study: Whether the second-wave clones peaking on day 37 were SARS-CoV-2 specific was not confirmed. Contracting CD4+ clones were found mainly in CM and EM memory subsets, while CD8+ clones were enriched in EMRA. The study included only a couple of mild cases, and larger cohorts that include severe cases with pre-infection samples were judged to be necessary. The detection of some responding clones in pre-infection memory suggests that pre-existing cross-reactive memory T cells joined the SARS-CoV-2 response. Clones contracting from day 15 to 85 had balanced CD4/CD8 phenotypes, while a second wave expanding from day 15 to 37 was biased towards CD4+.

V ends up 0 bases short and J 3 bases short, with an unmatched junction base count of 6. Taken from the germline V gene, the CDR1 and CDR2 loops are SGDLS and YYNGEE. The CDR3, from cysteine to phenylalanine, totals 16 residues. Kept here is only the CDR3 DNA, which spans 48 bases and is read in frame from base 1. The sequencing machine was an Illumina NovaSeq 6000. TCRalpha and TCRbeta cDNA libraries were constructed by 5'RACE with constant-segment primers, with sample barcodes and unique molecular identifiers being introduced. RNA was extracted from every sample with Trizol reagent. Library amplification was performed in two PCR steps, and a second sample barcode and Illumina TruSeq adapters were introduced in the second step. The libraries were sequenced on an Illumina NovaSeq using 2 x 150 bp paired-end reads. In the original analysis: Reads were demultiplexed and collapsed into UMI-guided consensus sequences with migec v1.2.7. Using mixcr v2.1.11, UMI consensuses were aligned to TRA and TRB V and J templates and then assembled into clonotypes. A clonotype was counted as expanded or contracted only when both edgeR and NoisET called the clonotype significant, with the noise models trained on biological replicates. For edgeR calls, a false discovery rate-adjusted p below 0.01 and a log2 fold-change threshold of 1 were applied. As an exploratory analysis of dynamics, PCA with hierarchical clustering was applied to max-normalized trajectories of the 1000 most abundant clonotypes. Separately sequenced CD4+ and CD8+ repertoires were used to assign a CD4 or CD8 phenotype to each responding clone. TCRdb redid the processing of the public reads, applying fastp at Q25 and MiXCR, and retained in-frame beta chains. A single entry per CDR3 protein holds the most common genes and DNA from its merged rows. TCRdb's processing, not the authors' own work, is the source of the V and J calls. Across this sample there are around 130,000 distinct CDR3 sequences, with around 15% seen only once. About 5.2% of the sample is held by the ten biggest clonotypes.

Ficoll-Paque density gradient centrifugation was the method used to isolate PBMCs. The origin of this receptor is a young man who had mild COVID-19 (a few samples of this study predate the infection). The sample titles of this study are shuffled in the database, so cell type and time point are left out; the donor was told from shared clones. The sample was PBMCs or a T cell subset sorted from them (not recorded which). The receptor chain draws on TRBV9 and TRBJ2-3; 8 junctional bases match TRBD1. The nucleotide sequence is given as TGTGCCAGCAGCGTAGGAGGGGGACAGGCTACAGATACGCAGTATTTT. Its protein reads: CASSVGGGQATDTQYF.